This is a list of T cell receptor beta chains from one sample in a study of blood T cell repertoires in COVID-19. Profiled with immunoSEQ multiplex PCR; TCRdb holds only in-frame clones, not every one. The sample consists of a few hundred thousand clones, 85% to 90% of them appearing once. The material sequenced was PBMCs or T cells enriched from blood (not recorded which). Every receptor here comes from a man aged 30-40 years who had recovered from COVID-19. CDR3s leave out the opening cysteine and the closing phenylalanine or tryptophan. D genes are given only for firm matches.

d_call	v_call	j_call	cdr3_aa
TRBD1	TRBV2	TRBJ1-1	ASRGQINTEAF
NA	TRBV9	TRBJ2-5	ASTPTGTQETQY
TRBD1	TRBV24-1	TRBJ2-7	ATSDPGQGHEQY
TRBD1	TRBV18	TRBJ1-1	ASSPGQGSEAF
TRBD1	TRBV16	TRBJ1-1	ASSRQGTEAF
NA	TRBV12-3/TRBV12-4	TRBJ1-3	ASSTDRGNTIY
TRBD2	TRBV7-2	TRBJ2-1	ASSYLAGGSYNEQF
TRBD2	TRBV30	TRBJ2-1	AWKLAGGGEQF
TRBD1	TRBV3-1/TRBV3-2	TRBJ2-7	ASSLVGDRV
NA	TRBV5-5	TRBJ2-7	ASSFTFGQGYEQY
TRBD1	TRBV6-5	TRBJ2-7	ASSYTGEGASYEQY
NA	TRBV19	TRBJ2-7	ATRRGLDYEQY
NA	TRBV5-1	TRBJ1-2	ASSLGGTGVHT
NA	TRBV28	TRBJ2-1	ASMGLGSGSYNEQF
NA	TRBV21-1	TRBJ1-1	ASSKRITGTGGGEAF
NA	TRBV28	TRBJ1-1	ASSEEITEAF
TRBD1	TRBV5-8	TRBJ1-6	ASSRDRSSYNSPLH
TRBD1	TRBV7-8	TRBJ1-5	ASSYFRTGDQPQH
TRBD2	TRBV7-9	TRBJ2-3	ASSVTSGRTDTQY
NA	TRBV7-2	TRBJ2-7	ASRVSGGVYEQY
TRBD1	TRBV7-9	TRBJ2-2	ASSFAQGAAGELF
TRBD1	TRBV5-8	TRBJ2-7	ASSLATGGSYEQY
NA	TRBV20-1	TRBJ2-5	SASGSRSGDQETQY
NA	TRBV2	TRBJ2-6	ASSVGVSGANVLT
TRBD1	TRBV3-1/TRBV3-2	TRBJ1-1	ASSQVGGNEAF
NA	TRBV6-1	TRBJ1-2	ASSEAGWGHLTEKVGYT
NA	TRBV7-9	TRBJ2-2	ASSFHGELF
TRBD2	TRBV24-1	TRBJ2-5	ATSDGGVETQY
NA	TRBV3-1/TRBV3-2	TRBJ2-5	ASRAKQETQY
NA	TRBV18	TRBJ1-2	ASSPPSAGHGYT
NA	TRBV6-5	TRBJ2-6	ASSSALSGANVLT
NA	TRBV6-5	TRBJ1-6	ASRFTVSYNSPLH
TRBD1	TRBV5-6	TRBJ1-2	ASSRTRDRANYGYT
TRBD1	TRBV4-1	TRBJ2-1	ASSQDKTGGLNEQF
TRBD1	TRBV5-1	TRBJ2-7	ASMRPGTGVGEQY